The entry below describes one TCR beta chain. Its antigen is still unknown. Profiling relied on immunoSEQ multiplex PCR, and the TCRdb table lists in-frame clones only, not all of them. The sample consists of approximately 80,000 clones, around 87% of them appearing once. The J segment lost 2 bases and the V segment lost 6 bases, leaving 7 bases of the junction unmatched. The germline gives CDR1 SGHDN, CDR2 FVKESK. The CDR3 runs to 15 residues. These data originate in a study of OX40 agonist ivuxolimab in advanced cancers. Whole-study results and caveats: Normalized T-cell clonal expansion was also low in some nonresponders.

This sample comprised CD4+ or CD8+ T cells sorted from blood, obtained in a trial of the OX40 agonist ivuxolimab. The source is an adult with an advanced solid tumor such as melanoma, head and neck, liver or kidney cancer. The chain is built from TRBV14 and TRBJ2-3; 8 bases are a match to TRBD2. CDR3 in amino acids: CASSPGTSPTDTQYF. CDR3 bases: TGTGCCAGCAGTCCCGGGACTAGTCCCACAGATACGCAGTATTTT.